What follows are 9 T cell receptor beta chains derived from one specimen sequenced in a study of blood T cell repertoires in COVID-19. Generated by immunoSEQ multiplex PCR, the TCRdb table keeps only in-frame clones and is missing some. This table holds 170,000 or so clones, roughly 84% found once. Input material: peripheral blood. These receptors were collected from a human donor in a cohort sampled during active COVID-19.

The rearrangement joins TRBV5-4 to TRBJ2-3; D remains unclear. Between the trimmed V and J ends, which lost 1 base and 0 bases, there was a span of 6 bases. The CDR3 covers 14 residues. The germline CDR1 and CDR2 sequences are SGHNT and YYREEE (reference sequence). The CDR3 here is CASSLLSSTDTQYF. The CDR3 nucleotides are TGTGCCAGCAGCTTGCTGTCTAGCACAGATACGCAGTATTTT.

Comments on this clone: Other DNA sequences of this sample code for an identical CDR3. The chain recombines TRBV27 with TRBJ2-7, with no clear D. Germline lookup yields CDR1 MNHEY and CDR2 SMNVEV (reference sequence). V dropped 2 bases and J dropped 1 base, with 6 bases sitting between them. The CDR3 is 13 amino acids. The chain's CDR3 is CASSLTGSYEQYF. The CDR3, as DNA: TGTGCCAGCAGTTTAACCGGTTCCTACGAGCAGTACTTC.

In its sample, this clone was seen a few times. The chain combines TRBV4-2 with TRBJ1-2; tentative D call: TRBD1 (5 bases). The ends were cut back, 0 bases at V and 4 bases at J, with 12 bases in the middle. The CDR3 covers 15 residues. The germline CDR1 and CDR2 sequences are LGHNA and YNFKEQ. CDR3 sequence reads: CASSQDLGGPYGYTF. Here the CDR3 DNA reads TGTGCCAGCAGCCAAGATCTGGGGGGACCCTATGGCTACACCTTC.

The chain couples TRBV19 to TRBJ1-2; 9 bases are a match to TRBD1. Looked up from germline, CDR1 is LNHDA and CDR2 is SQIVND (reference sequence). The CDR3 runs to 14 residues. Losses at the gene ends were 7 bases for V and 5 bases for J; bases not matched to a gene: 8. The CDR3 bases are TGTGCCAGTAATAACAGGGGGCTCCCATATGGCTACACCTTC. This codes for CASNNRGLPYGYTF.

The rearrangement links TRBV3-1 (or the pseudogene TRBV3-2) to TRBJ1-6, with 9 bases identical to TRBD1. The CDR3 contains 14 residues. V gave up 5 bases and J gave up 12 bases; unmatched junction bases: 8. CDR1 and CDR2 from the germline V gene are LGHDT and YNNKEL (reference sequence). In nucleotides, the CDR3 is TGTGCCAGCAGCGGCGGACAGGGGCTGGGACCCCTCCACTTT. Translating it yields CASSGGQGLGPLHF.

The J gene is TRBJ1-5, the V gene TRBV27; D not resolved. CDR1 is MNHEY and CDR2 is SMNVEV in the germline V gene (reference sequence). The length of the CDR3 is 12 residues. Trimming stripped 6 bases from V and 5 bases from J, with 8 bases between. CDR3 loop: CASRRVYQPQHF. As DNA, the CDR3 is TGTGCCAGCAGGAGAGTCTATCAGCCCCAGCATTTT.

J is TRBJ1-2 and V is TRBV15; 7 bases fit TRBD1. CDR1 LNHNV and CDR2 YYDKDF come from the germline V gene (reference sequence). This CDR3 has 15 residues. The V and J ends lost 5 bases and 2 bases, in that order; junction bases with no gene match: 8. In DNA, the CDR3 is TGTGCCACCAGCGATTACAGGGGCGGGAACTATGGCTACACCTTC. Translating it yields CATSDYRGGNYGYTF.

The chain links TRBV28 to TRBJ1-1, with 12 nucleotides matching TRBD1. The CDR3 is made up of 17 amino acids. The V segment lost 5 bases and the J segment 5 bases; nucleotides outside the gene matches: 12. CDR1 is MDHEN and CDR2 is SYDVKM in the germline V gene. The CDR3, as DNA: TGTGCCAGCAGTCTAAGTCCCGGGACAGGGGGCAGGACTGAAGCTTTCTTT. Its translation: CASSLSPGTGGRTEAFF.

V is TRBV11-2 and J is TRBJ1-1; D remains ambiguous. The CDR3 totals 14 residues. The germline V gene encodes CDR1 SGHAT and CDR2 FQNNGV. V shed 3 bases and J shed 0 bases, with 8 bases lying between them. The chain's CDR3 is CASSFGIMNTEAFF. The CDR3 DNA sequence: TGTGCCAGCAGCTTCGGGATTATGAACACTGAAGCTTTCTTT.